These 28 T cell receptor beta chains originate from one sample sequenced in a study of blood T cell repertoires in COVID-19. The protocol was immunoSEQ multiplex PCR, while the TCRdb copy is restricted to in-frame clones and leaves out a portion. This sample yields approximately 310,000 clones, of which approximately 83% are seen a single time; more than 2% belongs to the top ten. Material for sequencing was PBMCs or T cells enriched from blood (not recorded which). These receptors came from a man younger than 45 who had recovered from COVID-19.

The rearrangement links TRBV29-1 to TRBJ1-2; the D is unclear. Trimming cost V 6 bases and J 2 bases, with 10 bases left between them. The CDR3 covers 12 residues. The germline V gene has CDR1 SQVTM and CDR2 ANQGSEA. The CDR3 coding sequence is TGCAGCGTGGGTGGAGCCAACTATGGCTACACCTTC. Residues: CSVGGANYGYTF.

V is TRBV11-3 and J is TRBJ2-2; 11 bases are shared with TRBD1. Unmatched junction bases numbered 5, after V lost 3 bases and J lost 5 bases. The CDR3 runs 16 residues. The germline CDR1 and CDR2 sequences are SGHNT and YENEEA. The DNA for the CDR3 is TGTGCCAGCAGCTTCGCCGGGACAGGGGGAACCGGGGAGCTGTTTTTT. This sequence encodes CASSFAGTGGTGELFF. Full variable domain (missing parts from reference TRBV11-3 and TRBJ2-2): EAGVVQSPRYKIIEKKQPVAFWCNPISGHNTLYWYLQNLGQGPELLIRYENEEAVDDSQLPKDRFSAERLKGVDSTLKIQPAELGDSAVYLCASSFAGTGGTGELFFGEGSRLTVL.

The chain combines TRBV4-1 with TRBJ2-3; a weak D match, TRBD2 (5 bases). CDR1 and CDR2 from the germline V gene are MGHRA and YSYEKL. The ends were cut back, 7 bases at V and 0 bases at J, with 17 bases in the middle. This CDR3 has 16 residues. CDR3 nucleotide sequence: TGCGCCAGCAAGGTGTTTGAGGGCTTTAGCACAGATACGCAGTATTTT. Protein product: CASKVFEGFSTDTQYF.

The CDR3: CASSQAGQGTNYGYTF. CDR3 coding DNA: TGTGCCAGCAGCCAAGCGGGACAGGGGACTAACTATGGCTACACCTTC. The chain combines TRBV4-2 with TRBJ1-2, with 10 bases matching TRBD1. V lost 1 base and J lost 0; bases outside the gene matches: 2. Per the germline V gene, CDR1 is LGHNA and CDR2 is YNFKEQ. This CDR3 contains 16 residues.

Turning to this clone: An end of the junction does not agree with germline; a read error may underlie this. This chain links TRBV6-5 with TRBJ2-7; D remains ambiguous. This CDR3 region has 15 residues. Germline values: CDR1 MNHEY, CDR2 SVGAGI. The CDR3 DNA reads as TGTGCCAGCAGTTTCGGAGCCGGCCGCACCTATGAGCAGTACTTC. It translates to CASSFGAGRTYEQYF.

As regards this clone: The junction shows a germline mismatch at one end, possibly a read error. The genes are TRBV19 and TRBJ2-5; TRBD1 is a possible D gene (6 bases). Germline CDR1 LNHDA, CDR2 SQIVND (reference sequence). The CDR3 has 14 residues. Written as DNA, the CDR3 is TGTGCCAGGAGTACGGACAGAAATCAAGAGACCCAGTACTTC. It translates to CARSTDRNQETQYF.

The CDR3: CASSYRQGNYEQYF. The CDR3 coding sequence is TGTGCCAGCAGTTACAGGCAGGGAAACTACGAGCAGTACTTC. J is TRBJ2-7 and V is TRBV6-5, with D possibly matching TRBD1 (5 bases). The CDR3 extends over 14 amino acids. V lost 2 bases, J lost 3 bases, and 11 bases lay in between. Germline V gene data show CDR1 as MNHEY and CDR2 as SVGAGI.

The chain combines TRBV27 with TRBJ1-2, with 9 nucleotides matching TRBD1. CDR1 is MNHEY and CDR2 is SMNVEV in the germline V gene (reference sequence). V lost 0 bases and J lost 3; bases outside the gene matches: 5. The CDR3 loop spans 16 amino acids. CDR3 DNA: TGTGCCAGCAGTTTATCGGGACAGGGCATCGACTATGGCTACACCTTC. Translation: CASSLSGQGIDYGYTF.

The rearrangement links TRBV6-5 to TRBJ2-7, with 7 positions matching TRBD1. Germline values: CDR1 MNHEY, CDR2 SVGAGI. The CDR3 length is 14 residues. Trimming removed 6 bases from V and 5 bases from J; junction bases left unmatched: 10. The CDR3 DNA reads TGTGCCAGCAGATCCTACGACAGGGTTCACGAGCAGTACTTC. Translating gives CASRSYDRVHEQYF.

The rearrangement joins TRBV19 to TRBJ2-2; 10 bases agree with TRBD1. This CDR3 region has 15 residues. Germline loops: CDR1 LNHDA, CDR2 SQIVND (reference sequence). With 5 bases clipped from V and 4 bases from J, the junction kept 4 bases outside the gene matches. CDR3 DNA: TGTGCCAGTAGTCGGACAGGGGGGTTCACCGGGGAGCTGTTTTTT. It translates to CASSRTGGFTGELFF.

The rearrangement links TRBV7-2 to TRBJ1-1, with 9 bases lining up with TRBD1. Germline CDR1 SGHTA, CDR2 FQGNSA. The CDR3 is 15 residues long. V gave up 5 bases and J gave up 4 bases; unmatched junction bases: 8. CDR3 in DNA: TGTGCCAGCAGCCCCCAGGGGACAGGGTTCACTGAAGCTTTCTTT. Its translation is CASSPQGTGFTEAFF.

The rearrangement uses TRBV18 and TRBJ2-1; 9 bases align to TRBD2. The CDR3 runs 16 residues. Germline CDR1 and CDR2: KGHSH and LQKENI. The V and J ends lost 0 bases and 3 bases, in that order; junction bases with no gene match: 3. The CDR3 bases are TGTGCCAGCTCACCACCTGGCGGGGGGGGCTACAATGAGCAGTTCTTC. It yields the protein CASSPPGGGGYNEQFF.

The V call is TRBV29-1, the J call TRBJ2-3; 12 bases are shared with TRBD2. The CDR3 length is 14 residues. From germline, CDR1 is SQVTM and CDR2 ANQGSEA. The V gene end was trimmed by 5 bases and the J gene end by 2 bases; junction bases not matched to a gene: 2. CDR3 DNA: TGCAGCGTTCTAGCGGGGGGGGTCACAGATACGCAGTATTTT. Amino acid sequence: CSVLAGGVTDTQYF.

The chain is built from TRBV5-4 and TRBJ2-5; TRBD2 agrees at 9 bases. V was clipped by 4 bases and J by 4 bases; unmatched bases: 11. The CDR3 has 16 residues. CDR1 SGHNT and CDR2 YYREEE come from the germline V gene (reference sequence). The CDR3 sequence: CASSRVAGGLPETQYF. In DNA, the CDR3 is TGTGCCAGCAGCCGGGTCGCGGGGGGGCTCCCAGAGACCCAGTACTTC.

This clone appeared a single time. This sequence joins TRBV28 and TRBJ1-5; no clear D. Trimming pared 2 bases from V and 10 bases from J, leaving 15 bases between. The CDR3 sequence is 14 residues long. Germline values: CDR1 MDHEN, CDR2 SYDVKM. CDR3 loop: CASSLGPENSPQHF. The DNA for the CDR3 is TGTGCCAGCAGTTTAGGCCCCGAAAATTCCCCCCAGCATTTT.

This clone was seen repeatedly, ten times or more. The same CDR3 also results from other DNA sequences found in this sample. This chain connects TRBV6-5 to TRBJ2-2; D gene uncertain. The CDR3 contains 13 residues. Germline V gene lookup returns CDR1 MNHEY and CDR2 SVGAGI. V was clipped by 2 bases and J by 4 bases, with 5 bases between them. CDR3 residues: CASSYRSTGELFF. The DNA for the CDR3 is TGTGCCAGCAGTTACAGGAGCACCGGGGAGCTGTTTTTT.

The rearrangement links TRBV6-5 to TRBJ2-2, with 8 bases aligning to TRBD1. The CDR3 contains 15 residues. Germline trimming cut 7 bases from V and 2 bases from J; bases unmatched to any gene: 6. Looked up from germline, CDR1 is MNHEY and CDR2 is SVGAGI. The CDR3 DNA reads TGTGCCAGCAACGACAGGGGTCTTAACACCGGGGAGCTGTTTTTT. It is translated as CASNDRGLNTGELFF.

The chain combines TRBV19 with TRBJ2-1, with D tentatively TRBD1 (5 bases). Trimming shortened V by 2 bases and J by 8 bases, and 13 bases separated the two germline ends. The CDR3 loop spans 14 amino acids. Germline-derived CDR1 and CDR2 are LNHDA and SQIVND (reference sequence). The CDR3 nucleotides read TGTGCCAGTAGTATACCCCTCAGGGTTGATGAGCAGTTCTTC. This gives the protein CASSIPLRVDEQFF.

The chain is built from TRBV11-2 and TRBJ2-1; D possibly corresponds to TRBD1 (6 bases). CDR1 SGHAT and CDR2 FQNNGV come from the germline V gene. V gave up 6 bases and J gave up 5 bases, with 17 bases separating them. The CDR3 runs to 15 residues. The CDR3 DNA reads as TGTGCCAGCAGACCTCCTTACAGGGTCCACAATGAGCAGTTCTTC. The encoded protein is CASRPPYRVHNEQFF.

CDR3: CASSLPGVLADTQYF. CDR3 bases: TGTGCCAGCAGCTTGCCGGGGGTGCTGGCAGATACGCAGTATTTT. This chain links TRBV5-4 with TRBJ2-3, with D possibly matching TRBD2 (6 bases). This CDR3 has 15 amino acids. Germline CDR1 reads SGHNT; CDR2 reads YYREEE (reference sequence). V lost 1 base and J lost 4, with 13 bases in between.

The rearrangement joins TRBV4-1 to TRBJ1-4, with D unclear. The CDR3 is made up of 18 amino acids. V lost 0 bases and J lost 3, with 17 bases in between. Germline CDR1 is MGHRA and CDR2 is YSYEKL. CDR3 sequence reads: CASSQEWQSPRANEKLFF. Here the CDR3 DNA reads TGCGCCAGCAGCCAAGAGTGGCAGTCCCCTCGGGCTAATGAAAAACTGTTTTTT.

The chain has TRBV27 and TRBJ2-3; 10 positions agree with TRBD2. This CDR3 is 15 amino acids long. Trimming cost V 7 bases and J 4 bases; bases outside gene matches: 8. Germline V gene lookup returns CDR1 MNHEY and CDR2 SMNVEV (reference sequence). CDR3 DNA sequence: TGTGCCAGCACCCAACCGGGACTAGCGTCAGATACGCAGTATTTT. Its translation: CASTQPGLASDTQYF.

This clone was picked up one time. The chain joins TRBV7-2 to TRBJ1-5; 8 nucleotides line up with TRBD1. Trimming cost V 3 bases and J 0 bases; bases outside gene matches: 4. Germline V lookup: CDR1 SGHTA, CDR2 FQGNSA. The CDR3 extends over 16 amino acids. CDR3: CASSFTGGYSNQPQHF. The CDR3 coding sequence is TGTGCCAGCAGCTTTACAGGGGGGTATAGCAATCAGCCCCAGCATTTT.

CDR3 in DNA: TGTGCCACCAGCAGAACCGGACAGGTTGCAGATACGCAGTATTTT. Amino acids: CATSRTGQVADTQYF. The chain employs TRBV15 and TRBJ2-3, with TRBD1 matching 7 bases. Trimming took 2 bases from V and 4 from J; bases not matched to a gene: 6. Germline assignment: CDR1 LNHNV and CDR2 YYDKDF (reference sequence). The CDR3 sequence is 15 residues long.

The chain uses TRBV7-9 and TRBJ1-2; D gene uncertain. CDR1 is SEHNR, CDR2 FQNEAQ, per germline (reference sequence). V gave up 0 bases and J gave up 3 bases, with 8 bases separating them. The CDR3 loop spans 14 amino acids. The CDR3 DNA follows: TGTGCCAGCAGCTTAGCCTGGGGAGACTATGGCTACACCTTC. Its protein product is CASSLAWGDYGYTF.

The rearrangement uses TRBV10-3 and TRBJ2-7; D is perhaps TRBD2 (8 bases). The germline V gene has CDR1 ENHRY and CDR2 SYGVKD. CDR3 size: 16 residues. Trimming took 3 bases from V and 3 from J, leaving 18 bases between them. The CDR3 bases are TGTGCCATCAGTGACGAATTGCGGGGGGACAGCTACGAGCAGTACTTC. It yields the protein CAISDELRGDSYEQYF.

The V gene is TRBV14, the J gene TRBJ1-2; possibly TRBD1 for D (6 bases). Germline assignment: CDR1 SGHDN and CDR2 FVKESK. The CDR3 is made up of 15 amino acids. Trimming cost V 1 base and J 1 base, with 10 bases left between them. The CDR3 spells CASSQVAGVNYGYTF. For the CDR3, the DNA is TGTGCCAGCAGCCAAGTGGCAGGGGTTAACTATGGCTACACCTTC.

The J gene is TRBJ2-3, the V gene TRBV30, with D uncertain. V was trimmed by 3 bases and J by 0 bases, leaving 13 bases between them. This CDR3 contains 15 residues. The germline V gene encodes CDR1 GTSNPN and CDR2 SVGIG (reference sequence). CDR3 sequence: CAWSSGLFSTDTQYF. The CDR3 bases are TGTGCCTGGAGCAGTGGTCTGTTTAGCACAGATACGCAGTATTTT. The complete variable domain, with remaining parts taken from reference TRBV30 and TRBJ2-3, reads SQTIHQWPATLVQPVGSPLSLECTVEGTSNPNLYWYRQAAGRGLQLLFYSVGIGQISSEVPQNLSASRPQDRQFILSSKKLLLSDSGFYLCAWSSGLFSTDTQYFGPGTRLTVL.